One sample yielded the 17 T cell receptor beta chains listed below, sequenced in a study of T cells in localized non-small cell lung cancer. The table came from immunoSEQ multiplex PCR; TCRdb's copy has only in-frame clones and leaves some out. In the table there are approximately 1,800 clones, roughly a quarter of which are singletons. Sequenced here: normal lung tissue next to the tumor, sampled before any cancer treatment. Every receptor here comes from a woman aged 40 to 75 with stage I lung adenocarcinoma.

This clone was seen only a few times. This sequence joins TRBV12-2 and TRBJ2-1; the table's D call, TRBD2, has no DNA check behind it. TRBV12-2 is labeled a pseudogene. The CDR3 runs 17 residues. CDR3 nucleotides: TGTGCCCTTTACGTCCGGTTTAGCGGGAGGGGTGGCGATGAGCAGTTCTTC. This encodes CALYVRFSGRGGDEQFF.

This clone is medium-sized. The chain employs TRBV6-8 and TRBJ1-2; no clear D gene. This CDR3 has 14 amino acids. Deletions cut 5 bases from V and 0 bases from J, with 10 bases between. Germline assignment: CDR1 MNHGY and CDR2 SAAAGT. The DNA of the CDR3 is TGTGCCAGCAGTAAGGACGTTACTAACTATGGCTACACCTTC. Translated, it gives CASSKDVTNYGYTF.

The rearrangement uses TRBV18 and TRBJ2-1; a weak D match, TRBD1 (5 bases). Germline V gene data show CDR1 as KGHSH and CDR2 as LQKENI. The CDR3 consists of 13 residues. Trimming took 3 bases from V and 10 from J, leaving 13 bases between them. In nucleotides, the CDR3 is TGTGCCAGCTCACCGGATGCTAAGGGGGAGCAGTTCTTC. The encoded protein is CASSPDAKGEQFF.

V gene TRBV6-7 combines with J gene TRBJ1-1; 9 bases fit TRBD1. TRBV6-7 is filed as an ORF, its function uncertain. The V gene end was trimmed by 5 bases and the J gene end by 9 bases; junction bases not matched to a gene: 10. The CDR3 runs to 14 residues. CDR3: CASSPQGAGSKAFF. Written as DNA, the CDR3 is TGTGCCAGCAGTCCACAGGGGGCAGGGTCGAAAGCTTTCTTT.

This sequence joins TRBV9 and TRBJ2-7, with D possibly TRBD1 on 6 matching bases. V gave up 5 bases and J gave up 0 bases, with 15 bases separating them. Germline values: CDR1 SGDLS, CDR2 YYNGEE. The CDR3 is made up of 15 amino acids. The CDR3 protein is CASSEAQGSSYEQYF. CDR3 nucleotides: TGTGCCAGCAGTGAAGCGCAGGGGAGCTCCTACGAGCAGTACTTC.

This chain links TRBV19 with TRBJ2-1; the match to TRBD2 covers 9 bases. The CDR3 extends over 15 amino acids. The V and J ends lost 7 bases and 4 bases, in that order; junction bases with no gene match: 8. CDR1 and CDR2 from the germline V gene are LNHDA and SQIVND (reference sequence). CDR3 loop: CASNPTSGAYNEQFF. As DNA, the CDR3 is TGTGCCAGTAATCCGACTAGCGGAGCGTACAATGAGCAGTTCTTC.

The V and J genes are TRBV29-1 and TRBJ2-7; the match to TRBD2 covers 7 bases. J was trimmed by 6 bases and V by 2 bases; bases with no gene match: 13. From germline, CDR1 is SQVTM and CDR2 ANQGSEA. This CDR3 has 15 residues. CDR3 DNA sequence: TGCAGCGTTGAATCGCCTCGGGGGGAACTGGGCGAGCAGTACTTC. Amino acid sequence: CSVESPRGELGEQYF.

This clone is judged large. V usage is TRBV6-8 and J usage is TRBJ2-1, with 7 bases aligning to TRBD2. V shed 6 bases and J 0 bases; nucleotides not matched to a gene: 11. Germline lookup yields CDR1 MNHGY and CDR2 SAAAGT. The CDR3 contains 17 residues. The DNA for the CDR3 is TGTGCCAGCAGGCCCCTAGCGGAGTCCCCCTCCTACAATGAGCAGTTCTTC. This gives the protein CASRPLAESPSYNEQFF.

The J gene is TRBJ2-1, the V gene TRBV7-5; the table's D call, TRBD1, was not checked against the DNA. TRBV7-5 is described as a pseudogene. This CDR3 contains 15 residues. As DNA, the CDR3 is TGTGCCAGCAGCTTCGGACAGGGGCAATACAATGAGCAGTTCTTC. It is translated as CASSFGQGQYNEQFF.

In this sample, this clone turned up a few times. The rearrangement links TRBV6-8 to TRBJ1-1; the D is unclear. The CDR3 runs 14 residues. Germline CDR1 is MNHGY and CDR2 is SAAAGT. Trimming left V 6 bases short and J 2 bases short, with 13 bases between. Here the CDR3 reads CASRIQVSNTEAFF. CDR3 DNA: TGTGCCAGCAGAATTCAGGTTTCCAACACTGAAGCTTTCTTT.

The chain combines TRBV30 with TRBJ2-3; D is undetermined. Trimming took 1 base from V and 0 from J, leaving 8 bases between them. The CDR3 loop spans 14 amino acids. Germline V lookup: CDR1 GTSNPN, CDR2 SVGIG (reference sequence). For the CDR3, the DNA is TGTGCCTGGAGTGAGGGAACTAGCACAGATACGCAGTATTTT. This codes for CAWSEGTSTDTQYF.

The chain employs TRBV19 and TRBJ2-3, with TRBD1 matching over 8 bases. Germline CDR1 is LNHDA and CDR2 is SQIVND (reference sequence). The CDR3 loop spans 17 amino acids. V was pared by 3 bases and J by 8 bases, with 16 bases of the junction left unmatched. The CDR3 protein is CASSMEGTGRGTRTQYF. The CDR3 nucleotides read TGTGCCAGTAGTATGGAAGGGACAGGTCGCGGCACACGTACGCAGTATTTT.

V is TRBV9 and J is TRBJ1-5, with D perhaps matching TRBD1 (6 bases). Trimming took 5 bases from V and 4 from J, leaving 25 bases between them. The CDR3 loop spans 18 amino acids. CDR1 is SGDLS and CDR2 is YYNGEE in the germline V gene. The CDR3 nucleotides read TGTGCCAGCAGTTTAACGACAGGCGGGGAATCAGGTAATCAGCCCCAGCATTTT. The encoded protein is CASSLTTGGESGNQPQHF. Using reference TRBV9 and TRBJ1-5 for the parts outside the CDR3, the full variable domain is DSGVTQTPKHLITATGQRVTLRCSPRSGDLSVYWYQQSLDQGLQFLIQYYNGEERAKGNILERFSAQQFPDLHSELNLSSLELGDSALYFCASSLTTGGESGNQPQHFGDGTRLSIL.

This clone was seen a handful of times. V usage is TRBV6-8 and J usage is TRBJ2-3; 10 positions match TRBD2. Germline assignment: CDR1 MNHGY and CDR2 SAAAGT. The CDR3 totals 15 residues. V shed 6 bases, J shed 2 bases, and the junction held 5 bases outside the gene matches. CDR3 DNA sequence: TGTGCCAGCAGGCTGAGCGGGGGGGACACAGATACGCAGTATTTT. This encodes CASRLSGGDTDTQYF.

By its share, this clone is medium-sized. The rearrangement links TRBV9 to TRBJ1-2, with 10 positions matching TRBD1. There are 15 residues in the CDR3. Germline-derived CDR1 and CDR2 are SGDLS and YYNGEE. V dropped 5 bases and J dropped 4; count of bases not matched to a gene: 8. The CDR3 nucleotides read TGTGCCAGCAGTGTCATGGACAGGGGGTTCTATGGCTACACCTTC. Translated: CASSVMDRGFYGYTF. Together with reference TRBV9 and TRBJ1-2, the CDR3 gives the full variable domain: DSGVTQTPKHLITATGQRVTLRCSPRSGDLSVYWYQQSLDQGLQFLIQYYNGEERAKGNILERFSAQQFPDLHSELNLSSLELGDSALYFCASSVMDRGFYGYTFGSGTRLTVV.

The chain combines TRBV14 with TRBJ2-1; 10 nucleotides agree with TRBD2. The CDR3 totals 20 residues. The ends lost 2 bases at V and 7 bases at J; junction bases unmatched: 20. Germline V gives CDR1 SGHDN, CDR2 FVKESK. CDR3 sequence: CASSQQRAGGLAVTGNEQFF. CDR3 DNA: TGTGCCAGCAGCCAACAAAGGGCAGGCGGACTAGCGGTGACGGGGAATGAGCAGTTCTTC.

Judged by abundance, this clone is hyperexpanded. The J gene is TRBJ2-1, the V gene TRBV18, with TRBD2 as a possible D gene (6 bases). Germline CDR1 is KGHSH and CDR2 is LQKENI. Trimming stripped 3 bases from V and 13 bases from J, with 13 bases between. This CDR3 contains 12 residues. In DNA, the CDR3 is TGTGCCAGCTCACCCACGCTGCGGGACCAGTTCTTC. Amino acid sequence: CASSPTLRDQFF.